The entry below describes one T cell receptor beta chain. This sample was taken from a study of blood T cell repertoires in COVID-19. Overall study: Donors in the United States, Italy and Spain gave samples during acute or convalescent COVID-19. From T cells, B-cell-depleted T cells, or PBMCs came the material, which was cDNA or gDNA.

Profiling relied on immunoSEQ multiplex PCR, and the TCRdb table lists in-frame clones only, not all of them. The top ten hold about 4.1% of the sample, which has around 36,000 clones, 75% to 90% seen once. V lost 10 bases and J lost 7; bases outside the gene matches: 9. The CDR3 is 13 residues long. The chain combines TRBV12-3 or TRBV12-4 with TRBJ2-3; TRBD2 matches 9 bases. The source of this sequence is a man aged 60-69 years with acute or convalescent COVID-19. Material for sequencing was peripheral blood. The CDR3 sequence: CATEGLAVNTQYF. CDR3 coding DNA: TGTGCCACCGAGGGACTAGCAGTAAATACGCAGTATTTT.